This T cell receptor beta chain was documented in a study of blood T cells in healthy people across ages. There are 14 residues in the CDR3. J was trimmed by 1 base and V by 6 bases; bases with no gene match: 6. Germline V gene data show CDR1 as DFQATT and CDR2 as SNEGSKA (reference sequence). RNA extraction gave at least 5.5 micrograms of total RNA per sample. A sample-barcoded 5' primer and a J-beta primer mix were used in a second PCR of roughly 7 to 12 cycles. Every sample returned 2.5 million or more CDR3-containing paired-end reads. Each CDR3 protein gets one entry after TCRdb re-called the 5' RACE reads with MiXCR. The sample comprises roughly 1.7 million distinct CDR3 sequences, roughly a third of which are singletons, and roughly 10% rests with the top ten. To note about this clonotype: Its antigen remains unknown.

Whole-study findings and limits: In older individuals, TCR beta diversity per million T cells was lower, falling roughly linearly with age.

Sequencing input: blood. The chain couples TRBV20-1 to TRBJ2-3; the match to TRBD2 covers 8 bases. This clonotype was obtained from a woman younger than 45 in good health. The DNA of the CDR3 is TGCAGTGCGGAAGGAGCGGGGGGCACAGATACGCAGTATTTT. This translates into CSAEGAGGTDTQYF.